Listed here are 5 T cell receptor beta chains from one sample, sequenced in a study of shared clonotypes between healthy human individuals. The method was immunoSEQ multiplex PCR; TCRdb's version includes in-frame clones alone and lacks a portion of them. The sample contains some 2.1 million clones, 85% to 95% of which appear only once. The sequencing sample was made of naive CD4+ T cells sorted from blood. Sample subset: CD45RA+ positively selected. These receptors all come from a man aged 18 to 35 in good health.

The chain has TRBV9 and TRBJ1-6; D gene uncertain. Germline V CDR1 and CDR2: SGDLS, YYNGEE. The CDR3 covers 16 residues. V lost 0 bases and J lost 0, with 7 bases in between. The CDR3 is CASSVGSNSYNSPLHF. CDR3 bases: TGTGCCAGCAGCGTAGGATCCAACTCCTATAATTCACCCCTCCACTTT.

This chain joins TRBV19 and TRBJ2-5; D is unclear. Germline-derived CDR1 and CDR2 are LNHDA and SQIVND (reference sequence). V lost 2 bases, J lost 10 bases, and 11 bases lay in between. There are 12 residues in the CDR3. Here the CDR3 reads CASSINPQIQYF. The CDR3 bases are TGTGCCAGTAGTATAAACCCTCAGATCCAGTACTTC.

The chain combines TRBV5-4 with TRBJ2-7; TRBD2 matches at 9 bases. J gave up 4 bases and V 0 bases, and 8 bases lay outside the gene matches. Germline CDR1 reads SGHNT; CDR2 reads YYREEE (reference sequence). CDR3 size: 16 residues. The CDR3 spells CASSLDLAGSPYEQYF. CDR3 nucleotides: TGTGCCAGCAGCTTGGATCTAGCGGGGTCCCCGTACGAGCAGTACTTC.

This clone showed up just a few times. The chain is built from TRBV5-1 and TRBJ2-1, with D tentatively TRBD1 or TRBD2 (5 bases each). The CDR3 contains 14 residues. CDR1 is SGHRS and CDR2 is YFSETQ in the germline V gene. V lost 0 bases, J lost 6 bases, and 10 bases lay in between. Written as DNA, the CDR3 is TGCGCCAGCAGCTTGGAGGCAGGGACCAATGAGCAGTTCTTC. As protein: CASSLEAGTNEQFF. Full variable domain (remainder filled in from reference TRBV5-1 and TRBJ2-1): KAGVTQTPRYLIKTRGQQVTLSCSPISGHRSVSWYQQTPGQGLQFLFEYFSETQRNKGNFPGRFSGRQFSNSRSEMNVSTLELGDSALYLCASSLEAGTNEQFFGPGTRLTVL.

The genes are TRBV2 and TRBJ2-3, with a weak D call TRBD2 (6 bases). Germline V gene lookup returns CDR1 SNHLY and CDR2 FYNNEI. Trimming stripped 7 bases from V and 4 bases from J, with 9 bases between. This CDR3 contains 12 residues. CDR3: CASTAGSDTQYF. CDR3 nucleotide sequence: TGTGCCAGCACCGCGGGATCAGATACGCAGTATTTT.